This T cell receptor beta chain was found in a study of blood T cells in healthy people across ages. The CDR3 loop spans 13 amino acids. V was shortened by 3 bases and J by 6 bases, with 10 bases between the two germline ends. Sample-barcoded 5' priming and a J-beta primer mix drove a second PCR of about 6 to 12 cycles. TCRdb reprocessed the 5' RACE reads via MiXCR and lists one record per CDR3 protein. The table lists around 500,000 distinct CDR3 sequences, approximately 26% of them singletons. In addition, the sample was reused for a study of T cells of mothers and their children.

This receptor was obtained from a boy aged 2 to 10 in good health. Sequencing was performed on blood. V is TRBV12-3 or TRBV12-4 and J is TRBJ2-3; D is ambiguous. The CDR3 reads CASSFTVGDTQYF. CDR3 nucleotide sequence: TGTGCCAGCAGTTTTACGGTTGGCGATACGCAGTATTTT.